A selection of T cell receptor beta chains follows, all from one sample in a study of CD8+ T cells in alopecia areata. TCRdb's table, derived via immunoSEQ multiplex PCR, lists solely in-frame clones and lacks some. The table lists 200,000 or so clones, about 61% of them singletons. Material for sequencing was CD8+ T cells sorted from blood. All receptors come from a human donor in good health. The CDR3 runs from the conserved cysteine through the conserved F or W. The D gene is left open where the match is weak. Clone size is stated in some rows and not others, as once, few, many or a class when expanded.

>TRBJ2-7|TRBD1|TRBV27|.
TGTGCCACCTCCCGTGGACAGGGGTACGAGCAGTACTTC
CATSRGQGYEQYF
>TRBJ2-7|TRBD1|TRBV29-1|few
TGCAGCGTTGTGTTGTGGGTAGCGGGACAGGGGAGCGAGCAGTACTTC
CSVVLWVAGQGSEQYF
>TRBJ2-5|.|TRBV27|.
TGTGCCAGCAGTTTACCAGGCTTAGAGACCCAGTACTTC
CASSLPGLETQYF
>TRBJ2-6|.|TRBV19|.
TGTGCCACCGGGACAACGCGTGGCTCTGGGGCCAACGTCCTGACTTTC
CATGTTRGSGANVLTF
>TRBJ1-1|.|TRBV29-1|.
TGCAGCGTTCACTCTCGGAGATACATGAACACTGAAGCTTTCTTT
CSVHSRRYMNTEAFF
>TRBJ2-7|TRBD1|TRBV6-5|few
TGTGCCAGCAGCCTAGGGACAGGGGGCGAGCAGTACTTC
CASSLGTGGEQYF
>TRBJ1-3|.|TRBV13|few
TGTGCCAGCGACCAAGGCCACTCTGGAAACACCATATATTTT
CASDQGHSGNTIYF
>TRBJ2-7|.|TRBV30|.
TGTGCCTGGAGTGTAATCGCCAGTGCACAGTACTTC
CAWSVIASAQYF
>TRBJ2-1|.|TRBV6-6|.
TGTGCCAGCAGTTCCGGGACCATCAATGAGCAGTTCTTC
CASSSGTINEQFF
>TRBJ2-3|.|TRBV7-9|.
TGTGCCAGCAGCTCGACAGTGCCTCTCACAGATACGCAGTATTTT
CASSSTVPLTDTQYF
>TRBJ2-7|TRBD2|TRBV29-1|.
TGCAGTACCCGGGGGGGCTCCTACGAGCAGTACTTC
CSTRGGSYEQYF
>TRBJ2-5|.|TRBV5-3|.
TGTGCCAGCAGCTTGAGGAATGAGGAGACCCAGTACTTC
CASSLRNEETQYF
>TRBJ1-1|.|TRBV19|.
TGTGCCAGTAGTATATCGACGAACACTGAAGCTTTCTTT
CASSISTNTEAFF
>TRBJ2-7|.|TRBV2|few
TGTGCCAGCAACCTGCTGGATAGCGGCTACGAGCAGTACTTC
CASNLLDSGYEQYF
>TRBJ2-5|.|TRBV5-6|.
TGTGCCAGCAGCCAGGCGCACGGGGGCCAGTACTTC
CASSQAHGGQYF
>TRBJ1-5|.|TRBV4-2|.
TGTGCCAGCAGCCAAGAGACGGATAGCAATCAGCCCCAGCATTTT
CASSQETDSNQPQHF
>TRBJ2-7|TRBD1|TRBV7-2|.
TGTGCCAGCAGGCCGGGACAGTACCCCTACGAGCAGTACTTC
CASRPGQYPYEQYF
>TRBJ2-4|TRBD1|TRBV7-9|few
TGTGCCAGCAGCTTAGGACAGGGGAAAAACATTCAGTACTTC
CASSLGQGKNIQYF
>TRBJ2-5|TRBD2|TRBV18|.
TGTGCCAGCTCACCATTGACTAGCGGGGTCCAAGAGACCCAGTACTTC
CASSPLTSGVQETQYF
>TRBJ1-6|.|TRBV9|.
TGTGCCAGCAGCGTAGGGGGTTATTCACCCCTCCACTTT
CASSVGGYSPLHF
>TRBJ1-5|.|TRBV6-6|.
TGTGCCAGCAGTTGGAACAGGGCGAATCAGCCCCAGCATTTT
CASSWNRANQPQHF
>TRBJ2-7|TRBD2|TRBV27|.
TGTGCCAGCGGTACTAGCGGGGGTTTCCACGAGCAGTACTTC
CASGTSGGFHEQYF
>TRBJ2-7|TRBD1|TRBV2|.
TGTGCCAGCAGTGAAGGACAGGGGGTGAGGGAGCAGTACTTC
CASSEGQGVREQYF